This T cell receptor beta chain emerged from a study of blood T cell repertoires in COVID-19. Study information: Samples taken during acute and convalescent COVID-19 were collected in the United States, Italy and Spain. The cDNA or gDNA used as material had been derived from T cells, B-cell-depleted T cells, or PBMCs.

J lost 8 bases, V lost 2 bases, and 5 bases had no gene match. Germline V gene data show CDR1 as MDHEN and CDR2 as SYDVKM. The CDR3 runs to 15 residues. Study processing details: Amplification with reference gene primers provided the estimates of nucleated cell counts. Clones were sequenced by immunoSEQ multiplex PCR, and TCRdb holds only the in-frame ones, with some missing. The V and J calls and clone size come from that table; D and trimming were worked out from the DNA. The repertoire consists of about 60,000 clones, with approximately 86% occurring once and the leading ten covering around 4.8%. The sequence derives from a man in his sixties with acute or convalescent COVID-19. The specimen was peripheral blood. The chain combines TRBV28 with TRBJ1-6; 8 nucleotides match TRBD1. CDR3: CASSLGQGFDSPLHF. The CDR3 DNA reads TGTGCCAGCAGTTTAGGACAGGGCTTTGATTCACCCCTCCACTTT.